A single sample is the source of the 27 T cell receptor beta chains below, sequenced in a study of CD4 T cells in relation to SARS-CoV-2 and coronaviruses. Their target antigens are unknown. The unexposed donors gave CD4+ T cells in 2011-2018, prior to COVID-19. Isolation of CD4+ T cells took place after less than 13 days in culture. Some clones are missing from TCRdb's copy, which holds only in-frame ones; the method was immunoSEQ multiplex PCR. This sample carries around 25,000 clones, less than 85% of them seen once, and the ten largest clones take 25% to 30%. The sequenced sample was CD4+ T cells from PBMCs, cultured in vitro. These receptors were collected from a human donor in good health.

V is TRBV2 and J is TRBJ1-1; no definite D call. CDR3 length: 15 residues. CDR1 and CDR2 from the germline V gene are SNHLY and FYNNEI. The germline V and J ends were trimmed by 6 bases and 1 base, with 15 bases remaining between them. CDR3: CASRLTGNPNTEAFF. As DNA, the CDR3 is TGTGCCAGCAGATTAACGGGAAACCCGAACACTGAAGCTTTCTTT.

The chain links TRBV6-5 to TRBJ2-1; D gene uncertain. CDR1 and CDR2 (germline): MNHEY, SVGAGI. With 10 bases removed from V and 3 bases from J, the gap between germline ends came to 13 bases. This CDR3 comprises 13 residues. The CDR3 sequence is CATFTNSYNEQFF. The DNA of the CDR3 is TGTGCCACCTTCACGAACAGCTACAATGAGCAGTTCTTC.

The chain joins TRBV7-9 to TRBJ1-4, with 7 bases matching TRBD1. J lost 7 bases, V lost 5 bases, and 7 bases had no gene match. The germline V gene has CDR1 SEHNR and CDR2 FQNEAQ (reference sequence). The CDR3 sequence is 14 residues long. The CDR3 DNA follows: TGTGCCAGCAGCCGGGGGACAGATGGTGAAAAACTGTTTTTT. Translated: CASSRGTDGEKLFF. Full variable domain (missing parts from reference TRBV7-9 and TRBJ1-4): DTGVSQNPRHKITKRGQNVTFRCDPISEHNRLYWYRQTLGQGPEFLTYFQNEAQLEKSRLLSDRFSAERPKGSFSTLEIQRTEQGDSAMYLCASSRGTDGEKLFFGSGTQLSVL.

This clone was observed a single time. The J gene is TRBJ1-6, the V gene TRBV5-1; tentatively, D is TRBD1 (5 bases). The CDR3 runs to 14 residues. Germline loops: CDR1 SGHRS, CDR2 YFSETQ. Trimming shortened V by 6 bases and J by 4 bases, and 11 bases separated the two germline ends. The CDR3 DNA reads TGCGCCAGCACCCAGGGCGATTATAATTCACCCCTCCACTTT. Translating it yields CASTQGDYNSPLHF.

This chain uses TRBV20-1 with TRBJ2-4; TRBD2 is a possible D gene (5 bases). The CDR3 has 13 residues. Germline lookup yields CDR1 DFQATT and CDR2 SNEGSKA (reference sequence). The V gene lost 3 bases and the J gene lost 5 bases, with 11 bases spanning the gap. The CDR3 spells CSASEAVQNIQYF. The CDR3 DNA is TGCAGTGCTAGTGAAGCGGTCCAAAACATTCAGTACTTC.

In nucleotides, the CDR3 is TGTGCCAGCAGTGAACGCAGGGCTCACGCCAACGTCCTGACTTTC. Protein product: CASSERRAHANVLTF. The chain combines TRBV6-1 with TRBJ2-6, with D maybe TRBD1 (5 bases). Trimming took 2 bases from V and 7 from J, leaving 12 bases between them. There are 15 residues in the CDR3. CDR1 MNHNS and CDR2 SASEGT come from the germline V gene.

As DNA, the CDR3 is TGTGCCAGCAGCCCCAGGGGACTGCGGAATTCACCCCTCCACTTT. Translated, it gives CASSPRGLRNSPLHF. The chain links TRBV3-1 (or the pseudogene TRBV3-2) to TRBJ1-6, with D possibly being TRBD1 (6 bases). Germline V gives CDR1 LGHDT, CDR2 YNNKEL (reference sequence). The CDR3 length is 15 residues. Trimming removed 4 bases from V and 7 bases from J, with 14 bases in between.

V is TRBV9 and J is TRBJ2-7; TRBD1 is a possible D gene (6 bases). The V gene's germline CDR1 is SGDLS and CDR2 YYNGEE. CDR3 length: 14 amino acids. V lost 8 bases, J lost 3 bases, and 18 bases lay in between. CDR3 sequence: CARGALLVFYEQYF. The CDR3 DNA is TGTGCCAGGGGGGCCTTACTAGTCTTCTACGAGCAGTACTTC.

The CDR3 reads CASSSTTTGASYEQYF. In DNA form, the CDR3 reads TGTGCCAGTAGCTCAACCACGACAGGGGCCTCCTACGAGCAGTACTTC. This chain joins TRBV19 and TRBJ2-7; 8 bases are a match to TRBD1. V lost 6 bases to trimming and J lost 0 bases; unmatched junction nucleotides: 10. Germline lookup yields CDR1 LNHDA and CDR2 SQIVND (reference sequence). The CDR3 has 16 amino acids. The complete variable domain, with remaining parts taken from reference TRBV19 and TRBJ2-7, reads DGGITQSPKYLFRKEGQNVTLSCEQNLNHDAMYWYRQDPGQGLRLIYYSQIVNDFQKGDIAEGYSVSREKKESFPLTVTSAQKNPTAFYLCASSSTTTGASYEQYFGPGTRLTVT.

The genes are TRBV10-3 and TRBJ2-3, with D uncertain. The germline V gene encodes CDR1 ENHRY and CDR2 SYGVKD. This CDR3 has 15 residues. V was trimmed by 7 bases and J by 0 bases, leaving 14 bases between them. This CDR3 reads CAITDGGTSTDTQYF. CDR3 sequence (DNA): TGTGCCATCACGGACGGCGGAACTAGCACAGATACGCAGTATTTT.

The V call is TRBV6-2 or TRBV6-3, the J call TRBJ1-4; D is unclear. The CDR3 contains 13 residues. Trimming pared 2 bases from V and 8 bases from J, leaving 9 bases between. The germline gives CDR1 MNHEY, CDR2 SVGEGT. The DNA of the CDR3 is TGTGCCAGCAGTTACACAGTAGGGGAAAAACTGTTTTTT. Its protein product is CASSYTVGEKLFF.

The chain joins TRBV3-1 (or the pseudogene TRBV3-2) to TRBJ2-3; D remains unclear. There are 12 residues in the CDR3. The V end was cut by 4 bases, the J end by 2 bases, with 4 bases between. CDR1 LGHDT and CDR2 YNNKEL come from the germline V gene (reference sequence). The CDR3 DNA reads as TGTGCCAGCAGCCCCTCCACAGATACGCAGTATTTT. Protein sequence: CASSPSTDTQYF.

The rearrangement joins TRBV30 to TRBJ2-7; 8 nucleotides align to TRBD1. CDR1 and CDR2 from the germline V gene are GTSNPN and SVGIG (reference sequence). V was clipped by 1 base and J by 2 bases; unmatched bases: 4. The CDR3 contains 14 residues. This CDR3 is CAWSGQGATYEQYF. CDR3 in DNA: TGTGCCTGGAGTGGGCAGGGGGCCACCTACGAGCAGTACTTC. Full variable domain (rest looked up from reference TRBV30 and TRBJ2-7): SQTIHQWPATLVQPVGSPLSLECTVEGTSNPNLYWYRQAAGRGLQLLFYSVGIGQISSEVPQNLSASRPQDRQFILSSKKLLLSDSGFYLCAWSGQGATYEQYFGPGTRLTVT.

The chain couples TRBV3-1 (or the pseudogene TRBV3-2) to TRBJ2-5; 15 positions match TRBD2. Germline V CDR1 and CDR2: LGHDT, YNNKEL (reference sequence). V lost 1 base, J lost 5 bases, and 11 bases stayed unmatched. The CDR3 extends over 19 amino acids. CDR3 nucleotide sequence: TGTGCCAGCAGCCAAGGGGGGGGACTAGCGGGAGGTGCGACGGAGACCCAGTACTTC. As protein: CASSQGGGLAGGATETQYF.

The V call is TRBV7-9, the J call TRBJ2-5; TRBD1 might be the D (5 bases). Trimming shortened V by 6 bases and J by 4 bases, and 15 bases separated the two germline ends. The CDR3 totals 14 residues. Germline-derived CDR1 and CDR2 are SEHNR and FQNEAQ (reference sequence). The CDR3 protein is CASRSAGFRETQYF. In nucleotides, the CDR3 is TGTGCCAGCAGATCGGCAGGGTTTCGAGAGACCCAGTACTTC.

The chain has TRBV15 and TRBJ2-1; 7 bases line up with TRBD2. V lost 1 base to trimming and J lost 6 bases; unmatched junction nucleotides: 9. The CDR3 consists of 16 residues. The germline gives CDR1 LNHNV, CDR2 YYDKDF (reference sequence). The CDR3 bases are TGTGCCACCAGCAGAGGGACTCGGACGGGGGGCAATGAGCAGTTCTTC. This codes for CATSRGTRTGGNEQFF.

V usage is TRBV30 and J usage is TRBJ1-2; D perhaps matches TRBD1 (6 bases). The CDR3 loop spans 13 amino acids. Per germline, CDR1 GTSNPN and CDR2 SVGIG (reference sequence). V was cut by 3 bases and J by 6 bases, with 14 bases left in between. Written as DNA, the CDR3 is TGTGCCTGGAGAACGGACAGACGAGATGGCTACACCTTC. As protein: CAWRTDRRDGYTF.

This clone came up once. The chain links TRBV3-1 (or the pseudogene TRBV3-2) to TRBJ2-5, with 7 bases that match TRBD2. Germline CDR1 and CDR2: LGHDT and YNNKEL (reference sequence). The CDR3 contains 14 residues. With 3 bases clipped from V and 5 bases from J, the junction kept 6 bases outside the gene matches. The CDR3 here is CASSHPGAGETQYF. The CDR3 DNA reads as TGTGCCAGCAGCCATCCGGGAGCGGGGGAGACCCAGTACTTC.

This sequence joins TRBV5-6 and TRBJ2-2, with 9 bases matching TRBD1. This CDR3 contains 16 residues. Trimming took 5 bases from V and 7 from J; bases not matched to a gene: 12. Germline V lookup: CDR1 SGHDT, CDR2 YYEEEE. CDR3 bases: TGTGCCAGCAGTTCAACAGGGGGCGCATGGGGCGGGGAGCTGTTTTTT. Its protein is CASSSTGGAWGGELFF.

This clone was recorded only once. This sequence joins TRBV2 and TRBJ2-7; a possible D gene is TRBD2 (6 bases). CDR3 length: 13 amino acids. The ends were cut back, 10 bases at V and 3 bases at J, with 16 bases in the middle. CDR1 is SNHLY, CDR2 FYNNEI, per germline. Written as DNA, the CDR3 is TGTGCCACAAAATCGGAGGGATACTACGAGCAGTACTTC. It yields the protein CATKSEGYYEQYF. Complete variable domain (other parts from reference TRBV2 and TRBJ2-7): EPEVTQTPSHQVTQMGQEVILRCVPISNHLYFYWYRQILGQKVEFLVSFYNNEISEKSEIFDDQFSVERPDGSNFTLKIRSTKLEDSAMYFCATKSEGYYEQYFGPGTRLTVT.

V usage is TRBV6-5 and J usage is TRBJ2-1; a possible D gene is TRBD1 (6 bases). The CDR3 length is 14 residues. CDR1 MNHEY and CDR2 SVGAGI come from the germline V gene. V lost 5 bases and J lost 6, with 14 bases in between. For the CDR3, the DNA is TGTGCCAGCAGTACCGGACAGCACCTCAATGAGCAGTTCTTC. Amino acid sequence: CASSTGQHLNEQFF.

V gene TRBV9 combines with J gene TRBJ2-7; the D gene is possibly TRBD2 (6 bases). Per the germline V gene, CDR1 is SGDLS and CDR2 is YYNGEE. The length of the CDR3 is 14 residues. Trimming took off 4 bases at V and 6 bases at J, with 17 bases between the two ends. The CDR3 region has the DNA TGTGCCAGCAGCCTGACCGGGAGTAGTCCCGAGCAGTACTTC. Translating it yields CASSLTGSSPEQYF.

This clone was detected only a few times. The V gene is TRBV7-9, the J gene TRBJ1-3; D is ambiguous. Germline CDR1 reads SEHNR; CDR2 reads FQNEAQ (reference sequence). The CDR3 spans 15 residues. V shed 5 bases and J shed 2 bases, with 13 bases lying between them. The CDR3 DNA is TGTGCCAGCAGCCCCGAGAGGCTTACTGGAAACACCATATATTTT. It translates to CASSPERLTGNTIYF.

This clone was seen a handful of times. In DNA, the CDR3 is TGTGCCAGCAGCGCGCGGACTGCCACTAATTCACCCCTCCACTTT. The encoded protein is CASSARTATNSPLHF. The chain combines TRBV7-8 with TRBJ1-6; D is unclear. The CDR3 has 15 amino acids. The germline V and J ends were trimmed by 5 bases and 6 bases, with 14 bases remaining between them. Germline V gene sequence: CDR1 SGHVS, CDR2 FQNEAQ.

V is TRBV18 and J is TRBJ2-3; TRBD2 matches at 9 bases. The germline gives CDR1 KGHSH, CDR2 LQKENI. CDR3 length equals 16 residues. The trim removed 0 bases at V and 4 bases at J, leaving 5 bases unmatched. Written as DNA, the CDR3 is TGTGCCAGCTCACCACCTAGCGGGAGATACCCAGATACGCAGTATTTT. It yields the protein CASSPPSGRYPDTQYF.

The genes are TRBV15 and TRBJ2-5; D may be TRBD1 or TRBD2 (6 bases each). The CDR3 has 15 residues. Germline loops: CDR1 LNHNV, CDR2 YYDKDF (reference sequence). Trimming cost V 7 bases and J 4 bases, with 19 bases left between them. The CDR3 DNA follows: TGTGCCACCACCCCGAGGTCGGGGGCCCGAGAGACCCAGTACTTC. Amino acid sequence: CATTPRSGARETQYF.

There are a few counts of this clone. The rearrangement links TRBV12-5 to TRBJ2-2, with 7 bases identical to TRBD2. The CDR3 length is 20 residues. V lost 3 bases, J lost 7 bases, and 23 bases stayed unmatched. In germline, CDR1 is LGHNT, CDR2 FRNRAP. The CDR3 DNA reads TGTGCTAGTGGTTTAGTCAACCCCGGGACTACCATCAGGAGGGGCGGGGAGCTGTTTTTT. Its protein product is CASGLVNPGTTIRRGGELFF.